In its sample, the clone carrying this TCR beta chain was seen many times. Antigen specificity is unknown. Trimming took off 5 bases at V and 2 bases at J, with 16 bases between the two ends. Germline CDR1 is DFQATT and CDR2 is SNEGSKA (reference sequence). CDR3 length equals 14 residues. The data are from a study of T cells in Graves' hyperthyroidism and ophthalmopathy. General study results and limits: Ophthalmopathy was told apart from stable hyperthyroidism by a 13 V-J model. Before onset, by a median of around 6.4 months, the model predicted ophthalmopathy.

Absent ophthalmopathy progression within 18 months defined stable Graves' hyperthyroidism. Diagnosis relied on clinical symptoms, serum thyroxine and TRAb, thyroid ultrasound and orbital computed tomography. Using RNA transcripts as the source, TCR beta CDR3 regions were amplified. TCR CDR3 underwent first-round RT-PCR with the HTBI primer set. TCRdb fed the multiplex PCR reads into MiXCR, producing one record per CDR3 protein. Counted here are roughly 570,000 distinct CDR3 sequences, 46% occurring once; the ten biggest clones make up around 7.7%. The sample comprised peripheral blood or thyroid tissue (not recorded which). The clonotype originates from a young woman with Graves' hyperthyroidism. This chain links TRBV20-1 with TRBJ2-7, with a tentative D call TRBD1 (6 bases). The DNA for the CDR3 is TGCAGTGCTTCGTCGGGACATTTTACCTACGAGCAGTACTTC. It encodes CSASSGHFTYEQYF.